Listed below are T cell receptor beta chains from one sample, sequenced in a study of T cell responses to AZD1222 COVID-19 vaccine. Assay used: immunoSEQ multiplex PCR; TCRdb lists only in-frame clones, some missing. The table records some 130,000 clones, approximately 89% of them present only once. Material: peripheral blood, obtained on day 0 of AZD1222 vaccination. The receptors come from an adult in good health. Both conserved end residues are part of each CDR3. Fields, in order: clone size, V gene, D gene, J gene, CDR3 protein, CDR3 DNA. D genes are given only for firm matches. A clone size is listed for some rows: how often the clone was seen (once, few, many), or a class if it is expanded.

-	TRBV3-1/TRBV3-2	-	TRBJ1-1	CASSYRDTEAFF	TGTGCCAGCAGCTACAGGGACACTGAAGCTTTCTTT
once	TRBV5-1	TRBD2	TRBJ2-5	CASSRGGAGVVETQYF	TGCGCCAGCAGCCGCGGGGGAGCGGGGGTTGTAGAGACCCAGTACTTC
-	TRBV6-5	-	TRBJ2-7	CASSRDTSSYEQYF	TGTGCCAGCAGCAGGGACACGTCCTCCTACGAGCAGTACTTC
-	TRBV14	-	TRBJ2-2	CASGEGELFF	TGTGCCAGCGGCGAGGGGGAGCTGTTTTTT
-	TRBV11-1	-	TRBJ1-1	CATGPKMNTEAFF	TGTGCCACCGGACCCAAGATGAACACTGAAGCTTTCTTT
-	TRBV7-6	TRBD2	TRBJ2-1	CASSLGGEGEQFF	TGTGCCAGCAGCTTAGGGGGGGAGGGTGAGCAGTTCTTC
-	TRBV7-2	TRBD2	TRBJ2-7	CASSPRLGTSGYSYEQYF	TGTGCCAGCAGCCCCCGCCTTGGGACTAGCGGATACTCCTACGAGCAGTACTTC
-	TRBV19	-	TRBJ2-7	CASSTTGSIYEQYF	TGTGCCAGTAGTACTACAGGGTCTATCTACGAGCAGTACTTC
-	TRBV5-4	TRBD1	TRBJ1-6	CASSSGQGAYSPLHF	TGTGCCAGCAGCTCGGGACAGGGGGCTTATTCACCCCTCCACTTT
-	TRBV6-2/TRBV6-3	-	TRBJ2-5	CASSYSVGDFRETQYF	TGTGCCAGCAGTTACTCAGTAGGGGATTTTCGAGAGACCCAGTACTTC
few	TRBV9	-	TRBJ1-1	CASSVTGNGNTEAFF	TGTGCCAGCAGCGTTACAGGGAATGGGAACACTGAAGCTTTCTTT
once	TRBV7-9	-	TRBJ1-3	CASSLVYGQGSGNTIYF	TGTGCCAGCAGCTTAGTATATGGGCAGGGGTCTGGAAACACCATATATTTT
-	TRBV21-1	-	TRBJ2-4	CASSKEGDKKENIQYF	TGTGCCAGCAGCAAAGAAGGAGACAAGAAAGAAAACATTCAGTACTTC
-	TRBV14	-	TRBJ1-1	CASSQGLRGPKNTEAFF	TGTGCCAGCAGCCAAGGGCTAAGGGGACCGAAGAACACTGAAGCTTTCTTT
-	TRBV6-5	-	TRBJ1-5	CASSYSSREPQHF	TGTGCCAGCAGTTACTCGTCCCGTGAGCCCCAGCATTTT
few	TRBV29-1	TRBD1	TRBJ2-2	CSGSGQANTGELFF	TGCAGCGGGTCAGGACAGGCGAACACCGGGGAGCTGTTTTTT
-	TRBV7-9	-	TRBJ2-5	CASSLNFAIQETQYF	TGTGCCAGCAGCTTAAATTTTGCAATCCAAGAGACCCAGTACTTC
-	TRBV7-9	-	TRBJ1-2	CASSAQGFGYGYTF	TGTGCCAGCAGCGCCCAGGGTTTCGGCTATGGCTACACCTTC
-	TRBV11-3	-	TRBJ2-5	CASSLVWQLEETQYF	TGTGCCAGCAGCTTAGTCTGGCAGCTAGAGGAGACCCAGTACTTC
-	TRBV6-5	-	TRBJ1-1	CAIGVNTEAFF	TGTGCCATAGGGGTGAACACTGAAGCTTTCTTT
-	TRBV28	TRBD2	TRBJ2-2	CASSFQPSGGGGELFF	TGTGCCAGCAGTTTCCAACCTAGCGGGGGAGGCGGGGAGCTGTTTTTT
-	TRBV7-9	TRBD1	TRBJ1-2	CASSLVRDRAGYGYTF	TGTGCCAGCAGCTTAGTACGGGACAGGGCTGGGTATGGCTACACCTTC
few	TRBV28	TRBD2	TRBJ2-3	CATGVLAGVFADTQYF	TGTGCCACCGGCGTGCTGGCGGGAGTTTTTGCAGATACGCAGTATTTT
-	TRBV6-1	-	TRBJ2-7	CASSERGAASYEQYF	TGTGCCAGCAGTGAACGGGGGGCAGCCTCCTACGAGCAGTACTTC
once	TRBV27	TRBD1	TRBJ1-4	CASSLNRGLHEKLFF	TGTGCCAGCAGTCTGAACAGGGGATTACATGAAAAACTGTTTTTT
-	TRBV9	-	TRBJ2-6	CASSAGGLGANVLTF	TGTGCCAGCAGCGCCGGAGGGCTTGGGGCCAACGTCCTGACTTTC
-	TRBV4-3	-	TRBJ1-2	CASSQDRGMYGRSNYGYTF	TGCGCCAGCAGCCAAGATAGGGGGATGTATGGCAGGTCTAACTATGGCTACACCTTC
-	TRBV10-3	-	TRBJ1-1	CAIREDRNTEAFF	TGTGCCATCAGAGAGGACAGGAACACTGAAGCTTTCTTT
-	TRBV3-1/TRBV3-2	-	TRBJ2-3	CASSQADTQYF	TGTGCCAGCAGCCAAGCAGATACGCAGTATTTT
-	TRBV5-1	-	TRBJ1-3	CASSFGGLSSGNTIYF	TGCGCCAGCAGCTTTGGGGGCCTATCCTCTGGAAACACCATATATTTT
few	TRBV10-1	TRBD1	TRBJ1-1	CASSEGTGQYTEAFF	TGCGCCAGCAGTGAGGGGACAGGGCAATACACTGAAGCTTTCTTT
-	TRBV7-2	TRBD1	TRBJ1-1	CASSPQGMNTEAFF	TGTGCCAGCAGCCCACAGGGGATGAACACTGAAGCTTTCTTT
-	TRBV3-1/TRBV3-2	-	TRBJ2-1	CASSQGGLAYNEQFF	TGTGCCAGCAGCCAAGGGGGGTTGGCCTACAATGAGCAGTTCTTC
-	TRBV24-1	-	TRBJ2-5	CATSPLGEETQYF	TGTGCCACCAGTCCCCTAGGGGAAGAGACCCAGTACTTC
-	TRBV7-3	-	TRBJ1-5	CASSLICQFSNQPQHF	TGTGCCAGCAGCTTAATTTGTCAGTTTAGCAATCAGCCCCAGCATTTT
-	TRBV4-1	-	TRBJ2-7	CASSQGIGRIYEQYF	TGCGCCAGCAGCCAAGGAATAGGGAGAATCTACGAGCAGTACTTC
-	TRBV4-1	-	TRBJ1-2	CASSQGSFGELYGYTF	TGCGCCAGCAGCCAAGGTTCCTTTGGGGAACTATATGGCTACACCTTC
-	TRBV6-2/TRBV6-3	-	TRBJ1-1	CASSWPENTEAFF	TGTGCCAGCAGTTGGCCCGAGAACACTGAAGCTTTCTTT
-	TRBV3-1/TRBV3-2	-	TRBJ2-7	CASSHLGGAGEQYF	TGTGCCAGCAGCCACCTCGGGGGCGCGGGCGAGCAGTACTTC
once	TRBV5-6	-	TRBJ2-7	CASSDGPLTYEQYF	TGTGCCAGCAGCGACGGACCCCTAACCTACGAGCAGTACTTC
-	TRBV14	TRBD1	TRBJ1-1	CASSQNRGNTEAFF	TGTGCCAGCAGCCAAAACAGGGGGAACACTGAAGCTTTCTTT
-	TRBV4-2	-	TRBJ1-4	CASSQESLSRGLFF	TGTGCCAGCAGCCAAGAATCGCTTTCCCGAGGACTGTTTTTT
-	TRBV9	TRBD1	TRBJ2-7	CASSLHGTGFF	TGTGCCAGCAGCCTCCACGGGACAGGGTTCTTC
once	TRBV12-5	-	TRBJ1-1	CASGPRGGNTEAFF	TGTGCTAGTGGTCCGCGAGGAGGGAACACTGAAGCTTTCTTT
-	TRBV9	TRBD1	TRBJ2-6	CASSPQSTGVGGANVLTF	TGTGCCAGCAGCCCCCAAAGTACAGGGGTGGGTGGGGCCAACGTCCTGACTTTC
-	TRBV28	TRBD1	TRBJ2-7	CASRLTTGFDEQYF	TGTGCCAGCAGACTAACGACAGGGTTCGACGAGCAGTACTTC
-	TRBV7-9	-	TRBJ1-4	CVTGESEEKLFF	TGTGTAACCGGGGAGAGCGAAGAAAAACTGTTTTTT
-	TRBV5-5	-	TRBJ2-5	CASTNTGRDGQETQYF	TGTGCCAGCACCAATACGGGTCGGGATGGCCAAGAGACCCAGTACTTC
few	TRBV2	-	TRBJ2-7	CASSATTEQYF	TGTGCCAGCAGTGCTACTACCGAGCAGTACTTC
-	TRBV5-1	-	TRBJ1-1	CASSLDVQANTEAFF	TGCGCCAGCAGCTTGGACGTGCAGGCGAACACTGAAGCTTTCTTT
-	TRBV7-9	-	TRBJ2-7	CASKSGFSSYEQYF	TGTGCCAGCAAATCAGGGTTCAGTTCCTACGAGCAGTACTTC
-	TRBV19	TRBD1	TRBJ1-1	CASSRRTGDTEAFF	TGTGCCAGTAGTCGCCGGACAGGGGACACTGAAGCTTTCTTT
once	TRBV27	-	TRBJ1-6	CASSPLSRLNSPLHF	TGTGCCAGCAGTCCTTTGAGTCGGTTGAATTCACCCCTCCACTTT